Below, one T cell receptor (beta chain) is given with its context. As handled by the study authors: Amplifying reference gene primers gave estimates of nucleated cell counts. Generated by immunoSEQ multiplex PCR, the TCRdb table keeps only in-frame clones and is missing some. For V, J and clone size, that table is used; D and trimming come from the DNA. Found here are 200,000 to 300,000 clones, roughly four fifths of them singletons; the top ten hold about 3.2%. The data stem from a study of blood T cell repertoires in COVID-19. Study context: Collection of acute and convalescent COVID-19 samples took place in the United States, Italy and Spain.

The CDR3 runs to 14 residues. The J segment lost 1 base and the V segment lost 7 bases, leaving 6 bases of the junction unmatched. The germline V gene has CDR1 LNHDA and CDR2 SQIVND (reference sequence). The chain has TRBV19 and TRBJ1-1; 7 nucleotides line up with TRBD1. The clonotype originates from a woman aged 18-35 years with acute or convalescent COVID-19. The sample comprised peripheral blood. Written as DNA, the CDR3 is TGTGCCAGTACCAAGGGACAGCGGAACACTGAAGCTTTCTTT. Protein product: CASTKGQRNTEAFF.